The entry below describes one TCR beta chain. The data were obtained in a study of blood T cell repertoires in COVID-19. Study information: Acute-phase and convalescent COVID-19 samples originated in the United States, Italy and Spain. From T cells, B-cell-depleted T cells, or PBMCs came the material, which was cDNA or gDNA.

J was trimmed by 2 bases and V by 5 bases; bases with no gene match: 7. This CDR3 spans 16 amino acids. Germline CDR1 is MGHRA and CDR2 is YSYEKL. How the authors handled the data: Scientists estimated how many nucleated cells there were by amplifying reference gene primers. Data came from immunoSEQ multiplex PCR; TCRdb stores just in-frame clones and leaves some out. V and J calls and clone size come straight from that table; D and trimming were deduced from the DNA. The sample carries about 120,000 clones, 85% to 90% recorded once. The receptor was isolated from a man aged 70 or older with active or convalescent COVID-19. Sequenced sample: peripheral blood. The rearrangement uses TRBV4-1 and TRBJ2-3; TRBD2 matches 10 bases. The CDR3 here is CASSYGLAEFTDTQYF. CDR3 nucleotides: TGCGCCAGCAGCTACGGACTAGCGGAATTCACAGATACGCAGTATTTT.